This T cell receptor beta chain was recorded in a study of radiotherapy plus CTLA-4 blockade in lung cancer. The data were produced by immunoSEQ multiplex PCR, yet TCRdb's version contains in-frame clones alone and is incomplete. The repertoire holds 110,000 or so clones, with about four fifths as singletons. Findings and limits, study-wide: Expansion of tumor-derived TCR clones was observed in blood after radiotherapy plus ipilimumab.

For this clone: The antigen is unknown.

CDR3 length: 17 amino acids. The trim removed 4 bases at V and 5 bases at J, leaving 8 bases unmatched. CDR1 SGHNT and CDR2 YYREEE come from the germline V gene (reference sequence). The receptor was isolated from a human donor with non-small cell lung cancer who had a partial response to radiotherapy plus ipilimumab. V and J are TRBV5-4 and TRBJ2-2, with TRBD2 matching 13 bases. Specimen: peripheral blood, collected from a patient treated with radiotherapy plus ipilimumab. CDR3 sequence: CASSLGLAGSGTGELFF. CDR3 nucleotide sequence: TGTGCCAGCAGCCTGGGACTAGCGGGATCGGGGACCGGGGAGCTGTTTTTT.